The 32 T cell receptor beta chains below all came from one sample that was sequenced in a study of cytotoxic CD8 clonotypes in ibrutinib-treated CLL. TCRdb's table, derived via immunoSEQ multiplex PCR, lists solely in-frame clones and lacks some. The sample has about 89,000 clones; approximately 82% are singletons. Sample: PBMCs, taken after 12 months of ibrutinib treatment. The source is a human donor with chronic lymphocytic leukemia.

This chain links TRBV10-3 with TRBJ1-1; D is unresolved. Germline loops: CDR1 ENHRY, CDR2 SYGVKD. V dropped 0 bases and J dropped 1 base, with 6 bases sitting between them. The CDR3 has 14 amino acids. CDR3 in amino acids: CAISESGKNTEAFF. The CDR3 coding sequence is TGTGCCATCAGTGAGTCAGGAAAGAACACTGAAGCTTTCTTT.

This sequence joins TRBV5-6 and TRBJ2-1; D unresolved. CDR3 length: 12 residues. The V gene lost 4 bases and the J gene lost 9 bases, with 11 bases spanning the gap. Germline V CDR1 and CDR2: SGHDT, YYEEEE. The CDR3 spells CASSPGIGEQFF. The DNA of the CDR3 is TGTGCCAGCAGCCCTGGGATTGGTGAGCAGTTCTTC.

This rearrangement joins TRBV20-1 to TRBJ1-1; D unclear. CDR3 length: 11 residues. V gave up 5 bases and J gave up 10 bases, with 14 bases separating them. Germline CDR1 and CDR2: DFQATT and SNEGSKA (reference sequence). CDR3 in amino acids: CSAGPEFGAFF. The CDR3 DNA sequence: TGCAGTGCTGGGCCCGAATTCGGAGCTTTCTTT.

This chain connects TRBV16 to TRBJ2-1; unclear D gene. Germline loops: CDR1 KGHSY, CDR2 FQNENV. CDR3 size: 13 residues. Trimming pared 1 base from V and 7 bases from J, leaving 8 bases between. CDR3 nucleotides: TGTGCCAGCAGCCAATTTCTTGGGAATGAGCAGTTCTTC. This codes for CASSQFLGNEQFF.

This chain joins TRBV25-1 and TRBJ1-1; 7 nucleotides align to TRBD1. Looked up from germline, CDR1 is MGHDK and CDR2 is SYGVNS. The V gene end was trimmed by 6 bases and the J gene end by 5 bases; junction bases not matched to a gene: 12. The CDR3 spans 15 residues. CDR3 in DNA: TGTGCCAGCAGCGACCAACAGGGGAGGGATACTGAAGCTTTCTTT. This translates into CASSDQQGRDTEAFF.

The chain couples TRBV6-5 to TRBJ1-5; D ambiguous. Trimming pared 7 bases from V and 6 bases from J, leaving 19 bases between. The CDR3 consists of 15 residues. The germline V gene encodes CDR1 MNHEY and CDR2 SVGAGI. The CDR3 DNA reads TGTGCCAGCACTCCCCGTGGAACAGTGGGTCAGCCCCAGCATTTT. It encodes CASTPRGTVGQPQHF.

V is TRBV5-8 and J is TRBJ2-7; 8 bases match TRBD1. The CDR3 is 15 amino acids. The trim removed 4 bases at V and 6 bases at J, leaving 12 bases unmatched. The germline CDR1 and CDR2 sequences are SGHTS and YDEGEE. The CDR3 sequence is CASSRNRDRFREQYF. The CDR3 DNA reads as TGTGCCAGCAGCCGCAACCGGGACAGGTTTCGCGAGCAGTACTTC.

This clone came up once. This chain uses TRBV9 with TRBJ2-3; D unclear. Trimming pared 0 bases from V and 5 bases from J, leaving 10 bases between. The germline CDR1 and CDR2 sequences are SGDLS and YYNGEE. This CDR3 spans 14 amino acids. The CDR3 spells CASSVETTGDTQYF. In DNA, the CDR3 is TGTGCCAGCAGCGTAGAAACTACTGGAGATACGCAGTATTTT.

This clone was counted between two and nine times. The V and J genes are TRBV11-3 and TRBJ1-5; D perhaps matches TRBD1 (6 bases). Per the germline V gene, CDR1 is SGHNT and CDR2 is YENEEA. Trimming removed 3 bases from V and 6 bases from J, with 9 bases in between. The CDR3 spans 13 residues. CDR3 amino acids: CASSLGHTQPQHF. The CDR3 DNA follows: TGTGCCAGCAGCTTGGGACACACTCAGCCCCAGCATTTT.

The chain joins TRBV4-1 to TRBJ2-5; 12 positions agree with TRBD2. The CDR3 is made up of 15 amino acids. J gave up 5 bases and V 5 bases, and 6 bases lay outside the gene matches. The germline CDR1 and CDR2 sequences are MGHRA and YSYEKL. The CDR3 DNA follows: TGCGCCAGCAGCTCTAGCGGGGGGGCGGATGAGACCCAGTACTTC. Its translation: CASSSSGGADETQYF.

At least ten counts were recorded for this clone. V gene TRBV27 combines with J gene TRBJ1-5; weak D call: TRBD1 (6 bases). In germline, CDR1 is MNHEY, CDR2 SMNVEV (reference sequence). V lost 6 bases and J lost 9, with 15 bases in between. The CDR3 runs 13 residues. CDR3 sequence: CASRPNRDGPQHF. The DNA of the CDR3 is TGTGCCAGCAGACCCAACAGGGACGGGCCCCAGCATTTT.

This chain joins TRBV27 and TRBJ2-6; possible D gene TRBD1, 5 bases. The V gene's germline CDR1 is MNHEY and CDR2 SMNVEV (reference sequence). Trimming removed 8 bases from V and 2 bases from J, with 13 bases in between. The CDR3 length is 15 residues. The DNA of the CDR3 is TGTGCCAGCGCGAGCGTAGGGGCTGGGGCCAACGTCCTGACTTTC. Translation gives CASASVGAGANVLTF. The full variable domain, its missing parts supplied by reference TRBV27 and TRBJ2-6, is EAQVTQNPRYLITVTGKKLTVTCSQNMNHEYMSWYRQDPGLGLRQIYYSMNVEVTDKGDVPEGYKVSRKEKRNFPLILESPSPNQTSLYFCASASVGAGANVLTFGAGSRLTVL.

The chain recombines TRBV7-8 with TRBJ2-5; 8 bases are shared with TRBD1. Germline CDR1 and CDR2: SGHVS and FQNEAQ. Unmatched junction bases numbered 6, after V lost 5 bases and J lost 4 bases. The CDR3 is made up of 14 amino acids. The CDR3 is CASSPPGGLETQYF. For the CDR3, the DNA is TGTGCCAGCAGCCCACCAGGGGGCCTAGAGACCCAGTACTTC.

This chain links TRBV27 with TRBJ2-7; the D gene is possibly TRBD2 (6 bases). The germline V and J ends were trimmed by 0 bases and 9 bases, with 18 bases remaining between them. The CDR3 has 15 amino acids. CDR1 MNHEY and CDR2 SMNVEV come from the germline V gene (reference sequence). Written as DNA, the CDR3 is TGTGCCAGCAGTTTATCGGGTCTTGGGCCCGGGGGGCAGTACTTC. It encodes CASSLSGLGPGGQYF.

The V call is TRBV29-1, the J call TRBJ1-1; the D gene is possibly TRBD1 (6 bases). Germline assignment: CDR1 SQVTM and CDR2 ANQGSEA. The CDR3 runs 15 residues. V was shortened by 6 bases and J by 4 bases, with 21 bases between the two germline ends. The CDR3 is CSVVRRVDRPTEAFF. CDR3 DNA: TGCAGCGTGGTTCGCCGAGTAGACAGGCCCACTGAAGCTTTCTTT. Full variable domain (remainder filled in from reference TRBV29-1 and TRBJ1-1): SAVISQKPSRDICQRGTSLTIQCQVDSQVTMMFWYRQQPGQSLTLIATANQGSEATYESGFVIDKFPISRPNLTFSTLTVSNMSPEDSSIYLCSVVRRVDRPTEAFFGQGTRLTVV.

The chain uses TRBV6-6 and TRBJ2-3; 8 bases match TRBD2. Germline V gene data show CDR1 as MNHNY and CDR2 as SVGAGI (reference sequence). The CDR3 contains 16 residues. The V and J ends lost 6 bases and 0 bases, in that order; junction bases with no gene match: 8. CDR3 nucleotides: TGTGCCAGCAGCCGAGGACTAGCAGCAAGCACAGATACGCAGTATTTT. Residues: CASSRGLAASTDTQYF.

This clone has a count of ten or more. This chain joins TRBV7-9 and TRBJ1-1; D remains ambiguous. The V and J ends lost 5 bases and 0 bases respectively, with 16 bases between them. The CDR3 has 16 amino acids. Germline CDR1 reads SEHNR; CDR2 reads FQNEAQ (reference sequence). The CDR3, as DNA: TGTGCCAGCAGCCCGGTGGGAGGGCACCTGAACACTGAAGCTTTCTTT. It encodes CASSPVGGHLNTEAFF.

This clone was picked up one time. CDR3 loop: CASSWATEAFF. CDR3 nucleotides: TGTGCCAGCAGCTGGGCCACTGAAGCTTTCTTT. V and J are TRBV5-6 and TRBJ1-1; unclear D gene. Per the germline V gene, CDR1 is SGHDT and CDR2 is YYEEEE. This CDR3 is built from 11 residues. The V end lost 3 bases, the J end lost 4 bases, and 4 bases lay between the germline ends.

The V and J genes are TRBV5-1 and TRBJ2-7; the D gene is possibly TRBD2 (6 bases). The CDR3 contains 14 residues. With 0 bases removed from V and 4 bases from J, the gap between germline ends came to 11 bases. Germline values: CDR1 SGHRS, CDR2 YFSETQ. The CDR3 region is CASSLEPGRYEQYF. The CDR3 region has the DNA TGCGCCAGCAGCTTGGAACCGGGGAGGTACGAGCAGTACTTC.

CDR3 coding DNA: TGTGCCAGCAGCTTCGGGACAGGGGCCTACGAGCAGTACTTC. Amino acid sequence: CASSFGTGAYEQYF. The chain combines TRBV5-6 with TRBJ2-7; 10 nucleotides line up with TRBD1. In germline, CDR1 is SGHDT, CDR2 YYEEEE. J was trimmed by 2 bases and V by 2 bases; bases with no gene match: 1. The CDR3 covers 14 residues.

This rearrangement joins TRBV9 to TRBJ2-3; the match to TRBD2 covers 8 bases. This CDR3 spans 16 amino acids. The V gene end was trimmed by 6 bases and the J gene end by 1 base; junction bases not matched to a gene: 10. Germline V gene data show CDR1 as SGDLS and CDR2 as YYNGEE. CDR3 sequence (DNA): TGTGCCAGCAAACGGGGGGGCGCTACTGGCACAGATACGCAGTATTTT. As protein: CASKRGGATGTDTQYF.

The V and J genes are TRBV4-2 and TRBJ1-2, with 10 bases identical to TRBD1. The V segment lost 5 bases and the J segment 5 bases; nucleotides outside the gene matches: 8. The germline V gene encodes CDR1 LGHNA and CDR2 YNFKEQ. The CDR3 length is 15 residues. DNA of the CDR3: TGTGCCAGCAGCTCAGGGGACAGGGGTTTTTATGGCTACACCTTC. The encoded protein is CASSSGDRGFYGYTF.

This clone appeared a single time. V gene TRBV9 combines with J gene TRBJ1-4, with D possibly matching TRBD1 (6 bases). The germline CDR1 and CDR2 sequences are SGDLS and YYNGEE. This CDR3 has 14 residues. V lost 0 bases, J lost 8 bases, and 11 bases lay in between. The CDR3 here is CASSVAQGYEKLFF. CDR3 DNA: TGTGCCAGCAGCGTAGCCCAGGGGTACGAAAAACTGTTTTTT.

This clone came up a few times. The chain links TRBV27 to TRBJ2-7, with 12 bases aligning to TRBD2. V shed 0 bases, J shed 2 bases, and the junction held 8 bases outside the gene matches. Germline CDR1 MNHEY, CDR2 SMNVEV (reference sequence). The CDR3 runs 18 residues. CDR3: CASSLSTRTSGAPYEQYF. CDR3 sequence (DNA): TGTGCCAGCAGTTTATCCACACGGACTAGCGGGGCCCCCTACGAGCAGTACTTC.

The V and J genes are TRBV11-3 and TRBJ2-7; maybe TRBD2 (5 bases). The CDR3 is 16 residues long. CDR1 and CDR2 (germline): SGHNT, YENEEA. V lost 0 bases, J lost 3 bases, and 15 bases lay in between. The CDR3 DNA follows: TGTGCCAGCAGCTTAGATCGAAAAGAACTAGACTACGAGCAGTACTTC. Translating it yields CASSLDRKELDYEQYF.

The chain joins TRBV4-1 to TRBJ2-7, with D hard to call. Per the germline V gene, CDR1 is MGHRA and CDR2 is YSYEKL. The CDR3 totals 12 residues. The V gene lost 3 bases and the J gene lost 3 bases, with 6 bases spanning the gap. CDR3 protein: CASSHGDYEQYF. CDR3 bases: TGCGCCAGCAGCCATGGCGACTACGAGCAGTACTTC.

This clone was counted between two and nine times. The rearrangement joins TRBV4-2 to TRBJ1-2; 10 nucleotides match TRBD1. The CDR3 is 13 residues long. CDR1 and CDR2 from the germline V gene are LGHNA and YNFKEQ. V dropped 4 bases and J dropped 6; count of bases not matched to a gene: 2. DNA for the CDR3: TGTGCCAGCAGCCGGGGACAGGGGAATGGCTACACCTTC. It specifies CASSRGQGNGYTF.

This clone was detected a few times. This rearrangement joins TRBV30 to TRBJ1-2; D remains ambiguous. The CDR3 extends over 11 amino acids. The germline V gene has CDR1 GTSNPN and CDR2 SVGIG (reference sequence). V was cut by 1 base and J by 5 bases, with 5 bases left in between. CDR3 bases: TGTGCCTGGAGTGATCAATATGGCTACACCTTC. It translates to CAWSDQYGYTF. The full variable domain, completed using reference TRBV30 and TRBJ1-2, is SQTIHQWPATLVQPVGSPLSLECTVEGTSNPNLYWYRQAAGRGLQLLFYSVGIGQISSEVPQNLSASRPQDRQFILSSKKLLLSDSGFYLCAWSDQYGYTFGSGTRLTVV.

This clone was seen at least ten times. J is TRBJ2-7 and V is TRBV10-3, with 10 bases aligning to TRBD2. The CDR3 has 13 residues. V lost 5 bases, J lost 6 bases, and 4 bases stayed unmatched. CDR1 is ENHRY, CDR2 SYGVKD, per germline. CDR3 amino acids: CAISLAGATEQYF. The CDR3 nucleotides read TGTGCCATCAGTCTAGCGGGGGCCACCGAGCAGTACTTC.

The chain uses TRBV2 and TRBJ1-1; D gene unclear. The CDR3 runs to 13 residues. Trimming shortened V by 7 bases and J by 4 bases, and 13 bases separated the two germline ends. Germline CDR1 is SNHLY and CDR2 is FYNNEI. This CDR3 reads CASTLKESTEAFF. The CDR3 nucleotides are TGTGCCAGCACCCTCAAGGAGAGCACTGAAGCTTTCTTT.

The chain links TRBV21-1 to TRBJ2-7; no DNA check was done on the table's D call, TRBD1. TRBV21-1 is a recognized pseudogene. This CDR3 region has 15 residues. This CDR3 reads CASPTDRPQYYEQYF. The CDR3 coding sequence is TGTGCCAGCCCCACGGACAGGCCCCAATATTACGAGCAGTACTTC.

This chain joins TRBV11-2 and TRBJ2-2; TRBD1 matches 8 bases. The length of the CDR3 is 15 residues. Per the germline V gene, CDR1 is SGHAT and CDR2 is FQNNGV. The V and J ends lost 4 bases and 2 bases, in that order; junction bases with no gene match: 3. In nucleotides, the CDR3 is TGTGCCAGCAGCTGGGGGACAGGAAACACCGGGGAGCTGTTTTTT. Amino acids: CASSWGTGNTGELFF.